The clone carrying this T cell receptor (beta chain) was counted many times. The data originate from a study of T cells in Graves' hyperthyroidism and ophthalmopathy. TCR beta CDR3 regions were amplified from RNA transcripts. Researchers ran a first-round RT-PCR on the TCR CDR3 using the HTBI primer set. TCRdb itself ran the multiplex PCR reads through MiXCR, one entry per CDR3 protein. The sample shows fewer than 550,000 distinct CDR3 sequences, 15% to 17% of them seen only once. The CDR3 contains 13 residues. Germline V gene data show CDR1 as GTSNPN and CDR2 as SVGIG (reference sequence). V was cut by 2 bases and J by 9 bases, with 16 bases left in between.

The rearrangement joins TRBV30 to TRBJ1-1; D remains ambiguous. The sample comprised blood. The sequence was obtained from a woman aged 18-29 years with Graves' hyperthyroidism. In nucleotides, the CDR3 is TGTGCCTGGAGTCCTCGGGGTTTGAGGCAAGCTTTCTTT. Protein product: CAWSPRGLRQAFF.